Listed below are T cell receptor beta chains from one sample, sequenced in a study of CD8+ T cells in alopecia areata. Clones were read by immunoSEQ multiplex PCR, and TCRdb kept only the in-frame ones, dropping some. The table lists 140,000 to 150,000 clones, roughly 62% of them singletons. The sequenced sample was CD4+ T cells sorted from blood, obtained at week 0. These TCRs come from a human donor with alopecia areata. CDR3s leave out the opening cysteine and the closing phenylalanine or tryptophan.

CDR3 protein,V gene,CDR3 length
ASSEEGNQPQH,TRBV2,11
ASSSRFRDSLSYEQY,TRBV11-3,15
ASSDIRLGNEQF,TRBV6-4,12
ASSQESGQPQH,TRBV4-2,11
ASSQRYSQEQF,TRBV14,11
ASSEFGDSYEQY,TRBV25-1,12
ASSSSWADTQY,TRBV5-1,11
AWSVAQGYGYT,TRBV30,11
ASSPGTVNYGYT,TRBV19,12
ASRQANYGYT,TRBV25-1,10
ASSFLGEYTEAF,TRBV11-2,12
ASSLVGARALGYT,TRBV5-6,13
SVLGDTYTGELF,TRBV29-1,12
ASSEMAGRETQY,TRBV10-2,12
ASSPTSYEQY,TRBV2,10